This TCR beta chain came from a study of cytomegalovirus exposure and HLA in healthy donors. The PCR employed 60 Vbeta primers together with 13 Jbeta primers. Sequencing used immunoSEQ multiplex PCR; TCRdb keeps in-frame clones, though not all of them. The data contain 100,000 to 150,000 clones, 74% of them seen just once; the ten biggest clones take up around 3.9%. Germline V CDR1 and CDR2: MNHEY, SMNVEV (reference sequence). Trimming cost V 6 bases and J 4 bases, with 10 bases left between them. The CDR3 spans 13 residues. This rearrangement joins TRBV27 to TRBJ1-3, with D possibly matching TRBD1 (6 bases). The source of this sequence is a woman between 50 and 59 years old in good health and CMV-seropositive. Sequenced sample: PBMCs. CDR3 DNA sequence: TGTGCCAGCAGGCAGGGGTGGGGAAACACCATATATTTT. Its protein product is CASRQGWGNTIYF.